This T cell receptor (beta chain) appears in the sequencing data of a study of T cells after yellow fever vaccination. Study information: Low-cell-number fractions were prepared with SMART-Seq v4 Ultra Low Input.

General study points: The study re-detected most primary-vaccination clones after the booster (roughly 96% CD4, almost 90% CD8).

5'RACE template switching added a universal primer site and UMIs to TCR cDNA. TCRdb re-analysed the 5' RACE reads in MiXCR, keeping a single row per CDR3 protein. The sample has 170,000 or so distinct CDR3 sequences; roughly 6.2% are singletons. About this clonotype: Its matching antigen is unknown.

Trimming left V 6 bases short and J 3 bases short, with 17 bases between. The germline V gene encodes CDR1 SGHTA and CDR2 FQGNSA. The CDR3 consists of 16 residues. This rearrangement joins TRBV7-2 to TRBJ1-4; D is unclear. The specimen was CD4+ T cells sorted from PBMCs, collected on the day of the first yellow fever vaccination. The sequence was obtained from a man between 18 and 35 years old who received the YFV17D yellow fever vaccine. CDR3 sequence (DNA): TGTGCCAGCAGTCAACAGCCTCGAGGGTCTAATGAAAAACTGTTTTTT. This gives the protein CASSQQPRGSNEKLFF.